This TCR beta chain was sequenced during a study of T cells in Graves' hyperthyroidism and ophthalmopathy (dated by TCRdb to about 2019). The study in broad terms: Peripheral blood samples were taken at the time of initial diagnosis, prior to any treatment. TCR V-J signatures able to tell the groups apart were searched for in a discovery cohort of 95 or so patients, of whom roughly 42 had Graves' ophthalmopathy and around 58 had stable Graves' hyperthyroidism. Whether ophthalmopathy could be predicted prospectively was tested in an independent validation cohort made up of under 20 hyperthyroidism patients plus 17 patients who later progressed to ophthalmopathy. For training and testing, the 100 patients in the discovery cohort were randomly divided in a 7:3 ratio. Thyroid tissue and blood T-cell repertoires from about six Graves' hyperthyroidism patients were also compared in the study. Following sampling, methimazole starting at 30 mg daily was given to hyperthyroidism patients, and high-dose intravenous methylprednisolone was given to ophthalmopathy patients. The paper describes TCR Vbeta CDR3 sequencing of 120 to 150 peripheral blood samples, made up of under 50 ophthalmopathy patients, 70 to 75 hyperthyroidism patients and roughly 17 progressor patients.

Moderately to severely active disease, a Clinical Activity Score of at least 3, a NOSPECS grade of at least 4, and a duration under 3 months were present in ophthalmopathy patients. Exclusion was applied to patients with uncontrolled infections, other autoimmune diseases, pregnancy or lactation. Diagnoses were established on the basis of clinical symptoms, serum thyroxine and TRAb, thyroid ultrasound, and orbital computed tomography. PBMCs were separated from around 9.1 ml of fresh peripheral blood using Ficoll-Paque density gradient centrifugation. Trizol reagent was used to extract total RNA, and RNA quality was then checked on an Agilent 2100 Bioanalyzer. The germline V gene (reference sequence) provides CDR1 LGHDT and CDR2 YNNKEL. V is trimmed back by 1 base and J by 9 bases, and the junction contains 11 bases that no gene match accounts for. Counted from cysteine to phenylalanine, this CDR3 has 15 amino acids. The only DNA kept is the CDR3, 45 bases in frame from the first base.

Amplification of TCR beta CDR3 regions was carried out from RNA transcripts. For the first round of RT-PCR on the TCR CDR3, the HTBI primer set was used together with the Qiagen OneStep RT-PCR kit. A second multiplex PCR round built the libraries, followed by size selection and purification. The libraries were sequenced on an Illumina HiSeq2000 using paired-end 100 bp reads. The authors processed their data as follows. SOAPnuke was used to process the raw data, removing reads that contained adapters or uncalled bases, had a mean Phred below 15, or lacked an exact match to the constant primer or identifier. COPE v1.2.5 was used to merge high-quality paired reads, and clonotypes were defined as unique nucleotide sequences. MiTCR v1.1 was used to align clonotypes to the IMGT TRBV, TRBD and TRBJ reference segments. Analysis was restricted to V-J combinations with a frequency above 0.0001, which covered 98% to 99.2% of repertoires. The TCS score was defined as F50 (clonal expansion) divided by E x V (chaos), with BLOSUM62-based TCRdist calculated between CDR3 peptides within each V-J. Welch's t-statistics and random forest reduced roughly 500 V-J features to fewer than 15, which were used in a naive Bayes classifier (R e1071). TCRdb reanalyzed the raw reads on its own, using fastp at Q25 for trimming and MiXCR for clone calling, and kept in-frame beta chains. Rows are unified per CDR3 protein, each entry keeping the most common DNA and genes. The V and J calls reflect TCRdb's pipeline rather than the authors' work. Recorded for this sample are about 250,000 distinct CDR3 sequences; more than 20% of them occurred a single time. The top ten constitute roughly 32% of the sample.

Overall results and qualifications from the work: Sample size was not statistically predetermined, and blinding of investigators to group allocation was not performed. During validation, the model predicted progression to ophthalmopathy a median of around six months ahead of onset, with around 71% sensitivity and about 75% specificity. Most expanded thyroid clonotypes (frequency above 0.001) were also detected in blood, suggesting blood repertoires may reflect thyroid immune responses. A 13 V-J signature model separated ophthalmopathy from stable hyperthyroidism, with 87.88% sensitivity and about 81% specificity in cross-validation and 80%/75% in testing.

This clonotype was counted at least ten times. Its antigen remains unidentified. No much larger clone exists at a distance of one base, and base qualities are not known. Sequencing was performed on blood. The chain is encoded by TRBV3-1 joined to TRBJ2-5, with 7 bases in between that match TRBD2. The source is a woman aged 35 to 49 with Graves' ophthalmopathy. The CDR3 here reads CASSQVGGSGAAQYF. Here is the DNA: TGTGCCAGCAGCCAAGTAGGCGGGAGCGGAGCTGCCCAGTACTTC.